The present entry profiles one T cell receptor (beta chain) with its context. The antigen is unknown. V was trimmed by 0 bases and J by 2 bases, leaving 10 bases between them. The CDR3 totals 15 residues. Germline-derived CDR1 and CDR2 are SGHRS and YFSETQ. Regarding time point: baseline pretreatment blood. As to treatment: 15 Gy SBRT to primary tumor, nephrectomy 4 weeks later. TCRdb's copy holds only in-frame clones and misses some; the assay was immunoSEQ multiplex PCR. The sample lists about 91,000 clones, under 90% occurring once. The sample is drawn from a study of radiation and T cells in renal cell carcinoma. Study outcomes and limitations: No pretreatment tumor biopsies were available for baseline clonotypes.

V is TRBV5-1 and J is TRBJ2-3; D remains ambiguous. The source of this sequence is a man in his sixties with renal cell carcinoma. The sequences come from blood, collected from a patient whose treatment included radiotherapy and nephrectomy. CDR3 bases: TGCGCCAGCAGCTTGGAGGGTCGGTACACAGATACGCAGTATTTT. Its translation is CASSLEGRYTDTQYF.